This T cell receptor beta chain was identified in a study of early T cells in non-severe SARS-CoV-2 infection. On the study more broadly: Bulk RNA taken from unsorted whole blood was sequenced, leaving chains unpaired.

A remark on this clonotype: Its antigen is undetermined.

Attached unique molecular identifiers marked individual cDNA molecules. Using its own MiXCR run on the 5' RACE reads, TCRdb lists one record per CDR3 protein. The repertoire holds more than 25,000 distinct CDR3 sequences, with roughly 4.6% as singletons. General study findings and limits: Matching results from VDJdb favored anti-spike CD8 responses, leaving private and CD4 specificities undetected.

After removal of 6 bases from V and 8 bases from J, the junction contained 7 bases not matched to a gene. The CDR3 is 14 residues long. Germline V lookup: CDR1 MNHEY, CDR2 SVGEGT. The sequences come from whole blood, collected at baseline. The chain links TRBV6-2 or TRBV6-3 to TRBJ2-4; 10 bases map to TRBD2. This receptor was obtained from an adult who was a healthcare worker with PCR-confirmed SARS-CoV-2 infection or an uninfected control (not recorded which). The CDR3 region is CASSHLLAGDIQYF. In nucleotides, the CDR3 is TGTGCCAGCAGCCACCTCCTAGCGGGGGACATTCAGTACTTC.